The 5 T cell receptor beta chains below were found in one sample sequenced in a study of cytomegalovirus exposure and HLA in healthy donors. In the PCR, 60 Vbeta and 13 Jbeta primers were used. Profiling relied on immunoSEQ multiplex PCR, and the TCRdb table lists in-frame clones only, not all of them. Among roughly 180,000 clones listed, around 80% were seen once. The sample comprised PBMCs. The receptor source for this set is a female donor in good health and CMV-seronegative.

The gene calls are TRBV30 and TRBJ2-2; 7 positions match TRBD1. Germline values: CDR1 GTSNPN, CDR2 SVGIG (reference sequence). This CDR3 is built from 16 residues. V dropped 0 bases and J dropped 5; count of bases not matched to a gene: 9. The CDR3 loop reads CAWSVHIGGLTGELFF. The CDR3 coding sequence is TGTGCCTGGAGTGTACACATAGGGGGCTTAACCGGGGAGCTGTTTTTT.

This clone was counted between two and nine times. The gene calls are TRBV7-3 and TRBJ2-3; 10 bases match TRBD2. CDR1 and CDR2 (germline): SGHTA, FQGTGA. This CDR3 region has 16 residues. J was trimmed by 10 bases and V by 5 bases; bases with no gene match: 15. The CDR3 reads CASSALAGVGAPPQYF. As DNA, the CDR3 is TGTGCCAGCAGCGCGCTAGCGGGAGTCGGAGCCCCACCGCAGTATTTT. The full variable domain, with the rest looked up from reference TRBV7-3 and TRBJ2-3, is GAGVSQTPSNKVTEKGKYVELRCDPISGHTALYWYRQSLGQGPEFLIYFQGTGAADDSGLPNDRFFAVRPEGSVSTLKIQRTERGDSAVYLCASSALAGVGAPPQYFGPGTRLTVL.

The chain combines TRBV15 with TRBJ2-7; no reliable D call. The CDR3 loop spans 14 amino acids. Between the trimmed V and J ends, which lost 0 bases and 6 bases, there was a span of 12 bases. CDR1 and CDR2 (germline): LNHNV, YYDKDF (reference sequence). CDR3 region: CATSREGLRPEQYF. The CDR3 DNA sequence: TGTGCCACCAGCAGAGAGGGCCTCCGGCCCGAGCAGTACTTC.

The chain joins TRBV7-6 to TRBJ1-2; TRBD1 agrees at 8 bases. Germline V gives CDR1 SGHVS, CDR2 FNYEAQ. The CDR3 has 14 residues. With V trimmed by 1 base and J by 5 bases, 3 bases remained unmatched. CDR3 in DNA: TGTGCCAGCAGCTTAGGGGGGACAGGATATGGCTACACCTTC. Translated, it gives CASSLGGTGYGYTF. Using reference TRBV7-6 and TRBJ1-2 for the parts outside the CDR3, the full variable domain is GAGVSQSPRYKVTKRGQDVALRCDPISGHVSLYWYRQALGQGPEFLTYFNYEAQQDKSGLPNDRFSAERPEGSISTLTIQRTEQRDSAMYRCASSLGGTGYGYTFGSGTRLTVV.

This clone came up once. The chain carries TRBV30 and TRBJ1-3, with D maybe TRBD1 (5 bases). The length of the CDR3 is 12 residues. Trimming shortened V by 0 bases and J by 7 bases, and 7 bases separated the two germline ends. Germline values: CDR1 GTSNPN, CDR2 SVGIG (reference sequence). The CDR3 sequence is CAWSVQVNTIYF. CDR3 DNA: TGTGCCTGGAGTGTACAGGTGAACACCATATATTTT.